The 25 T cell receptor beta chains below all came from one sample that was sequenced in a study of blood T cell repertoires in COVID-19. Repertoires were generated with immunoSEQ multiplex PCR, while TCRdb's copy carries only in-frame clones and drops some. This sample has approximately 100,000 clones; roughly 85% occur once, and the top ten carry about 2%. Sequenced material: peripheral blood. Receptors were obtained from a human donor in a cohort sampled during active COVID-19.

The chain uses TRBV3-1 (or the pseudogene TRBV3-2) and TRBJ2-7; 9 bases match TRBD2. Germline-derived CDR1 and CDR2 are LGHDT and YNNKEL (reference sequence). With 4 bases clipped from V and 7 bases from J, the junction kept 5 bases outside the gene matches. This CDR3 has 13 amino acids. CDR3 bases: TGTGCCAGCAGCCTTGCGGGAGGGCTTGAGCAGTACTTC. It specifies CASSLAGGLEQYF.

This clone has more than one count but fewer than ten. This chain uses TRBV28 with TRBJ1-1; a weak D match, TRBD1 (6 bases). In germline, CDR1 is MDHEN, CDR2 SYDVKM. Trimming stripped 5 bases from V and 6 bases from J, with 19 bases between. The CDR3 spans 15 residues. The CDR3 spells CASSPGGPVPSEAFF. As DNA, the CDR3 is TGTGCCAGCAGTCCCGGGGGGCCAGTTCCCTCTGAAGCTTTCTTT.

The chain carries TRBV4-1 and TRBJ1-2; TRBD1 is a possible D gene (6 bases). V was clipped by 2 bases and J by 5 bases, with 15 bases between them. The CDR3 spans 15 residues. Germline lookup yields CDR1 MGHRA and CDR2 YSYEKL. This CDR3 is CASSQQYGQGYGYTF. Here the CDR3 DNA reads TGCGCCAGCAGCCAACAATATGGTCAGGGGTATGGCTACACCTTC.

J is TRBJ2-1 and V is TRBV11-2; TRBD2 matches at 8 bases. J lost 5 bases, V lost 4 bases, and 13 bases had no gene match. Germline V gene lookup returns CDR1 SGHAT and CDR2 FQNNGV. The CDR3 runs 17 residues. CDR3 DNA sequence: TGTGCCAGCAGCTCATCCTCTAGCGGGTTGTCGCACAATGAGCAGTTCTTC. Translating gives CASSSSSSGLSHNEQFF.

The V call is TRBV5-1, the J call TRBJ2-2; 7 bases are a match to TRBD1. The CDR3 length is 15 residues. Germline loops: CDR1 SGHRS, CDR2 YFSETQ. V dropped 2 bases and J dropped 3; count of bases not matched to a gene: 4. The CDR3 protein is CASSFLQGYTGELFF. The DNA of the CDR3 is TGCGCCAGCAGCTTTCTACAGGGGTACACCGGGGAGCTGTTTTTT.

This clone has just a few counts. This chain connects TRBV29-1 to TRBJ1-2; 8 positions agree with TRBD1. Trimming removed 3 bases from V and 4 bases from J; junction bases left unmatched: 7. The CDR3 totals 14 residues. CDR1 and CDR2 (germline): SQVTM, ANQGSEA. CDR3 loop: CSVEGPGTGYGYTF. CDR3 nucleotide sequence: TGCAGCGTTGAGGGGCCCGGGACAGGCTATGGCTACACCTTC.

As for this clone: The junction and the germline gene differ at one end; a read error may be behind it. The rearrangement links TRBV30 to TRBJ2-5; D gene ambiguous. CDR1 is GTSNPN and CDR2 is SVGIG in the germline V gene (reference sequence). The CDR3 extends over 15 amino acids. The CDR3 region is CARSVGLGNQETQYF. CDR3 sequence (DNA): TGTGCCCGGAGTGTAGGTCTGGGCAACCAAGAGACCCAGTACTTC.

The chain is built from TRBV10-3 and TRBJ1-5; 9 bases fit TRBD1. The ends lost 7 bases at V and 4 bases at J; junction bases unmatched: 8. Germline V gene lookup returns CDR1 ENHRY and CDR2 SYGVKD. This CDR3 has 15 residues. CDR3 in amino acids: CAITLIGTGNQPQHF. The CDR3 nucleotides are TGTGCCATCACCCTAATCGGGACAGGGAATCAGCCCCAGCATTTT.

V is TRBV6-1 and J is TRBJ2-3, with TRBD2 identical over 9 bases. V dropped 1 base and J dropped 4; count of bases not matched to a gene: 6. The CDR3 spans 16 residues. The germline CDR1 and CDR2 sequences are MNHNS and SASEGT. The CDR3 region has the DNA TGTGCCAGCAGTGAAGGGCTAGCGGGGTCCGCAGATACGCAGTATTTT. Its protein product is CASSEGLAGSADTQYF.

The rearrangement joins TRBV6-6 to TRBJ2-2, with TRBD1 identical over 8 bases. The germline V gene has CDR1 MNHNY and CDR2 SVGAGI (reference sequence). V lost 5 bases to trimming and J lost 2 bases; unmatched junction nucleotides: 1. The length of the CDR3 is 14 residues. CDR3 bases: TGTGCCAGCAGTGGACAGGGTAACACCGGGGAGCTGTTTTTT. This translates into CASSGQGNTGELFF.

The chain has TRBV7-9 and TRBJ2-7; D possibly corresponds to TRBD1 (6 bases). CDR1 is SEHNR, CDR2 FQNEAQ, per germline (reference sequence). The V and J ends lost 4 bases and 2 bases respectively, with 15 bases between them. This CDR3 spans 15 amino acids. The CDR3 region is CASSSLTGFTYEQYF. In nucleotides, the CDR3 is TGTGCCAGCAGCTCGCTGACAGGCTTTACCTACGAGCAGTACTTC.

This chain links TRBV18 with TRBJ1-2, with a tentative D call TRBD1 (6 bases). The CDR3 has 14 amino acids. Trimming cost V 3 bases and J 7 bases, with 15 bases left between them. Germline V gene data show CDR1 as KGHSH and CDR2 as LQKENI. The CDR3 coding sequence is TGTGCCAGCTCACCCACGGGGGGCCACGTTGGCTACACCTTC. It specifies CASSPTGGHVGYTF.

A word on this clone: This specimen includes other DNA sequences encoding the same CDR3. The CDR3 coding sequence is TGTGCCAGTAGTATAGAAGGAGGATATGGCTACACCTTC. Translated: CASSIEGGYGYTF. The chain couples TRBV19 to TRBJ1-2; D is unclear. Germline CDR1 is LNHDA and CDR2 is SQIVND (reference sequence). Trimming cost V 0 bases and J 5 bases, with 7 bases left between them. The CDR3 has 13 amino acids.

The chain joins TRBV7-9 to TRBJ1-2; no definite D call. CDR1 and CDR2 (germline): SEHNR, FQNEAQ (reference sequence). This CDR3 is built from 15 residues. V was pared by 5 bases and J by 1 base, with 14 bases between. The CDR3 sequence: CASSPPDNFNYGYTF. CDR3 in DNA: TGTGCCAGCAGCCCCCCAGACAATTTTAACTATGGCTACACCTTC. The whole variable domain, remainder taken from reference TRBV7-9 and TRBJ1-2, is DTGVSQNPRHKITKRGQNVTFRCDPISEHNRLYWYRQTLGQGPEFLTYFQNEAQLEKSRLLSDRFSAERPKGSFSTLEIQRTEQGDSAMYLCASSPPDNFNYGYTFGSGTRLTVV.

The V and J genes are TRBV2 and TRBJ2-1; TRBD2 agrees at 8 bases. The CDR3 runs to 14 residues. From germline, CDR1 is SNHLY and CDR2 FYNNEI. Unmatched junction bases numbered 8, after V lost 3 bases and J lost 10 bases. The chain's CDR3 is CASSEAGGSEEQFF. CDR3 DNA: TGTGCCAGCAGTGAGGCGGGAGGTTCTGAGGAGCAGTTCTTC.

The V and J genes are TRBV18 and TRBJ1-1; TRBD1 might be the D (5 bases). With 3 bases removed from V and 0 bases from J, the gap between germline ends came to 11 bases. In germline, CDR1 is KGHSH, CDR2 LQKENI. This CDR3 comprises 15 residues. Here the CDR3 reads CASSPPGGVNTEAFF. The CDR3 region has the DNA TGTGCCAGCTCACCCCCAGGAGGGGTGAACACTGAAGCTTTCTTT.

The chain carries TRBV30 and TRBJ2-1; D ambiguous. Per the germline V gene, CDR1 is GTSNPN and CDR2 is SVGIG (reference sequence). Trimming took 1 base from V and 9 from J, leaving 7 bases between them. CDR3 length: 11 amino acids. CDR3: CAWSAWSEQFF. The CDR3 DNA is TGTGCCTGGAGTGCCTGGAGTGAGCAGTTCTTC.

The chain employs TRBV3-1 (or the pseudogene TRBV3-2) and TRBJ2-2; 7 bases align to TRBD2. The CDR3 spans 14 residues. Germline values: CDR1 LGHDT, CDR2 YNNKEL (reference sequence). Losses at the gene ends were 9 bases for V and 5 bases for J; bases not matched to a gene: 9. The CDR3 reads CASYSGPGTGELFF. In DNA, the CDR3 is TGTGCCAGTTATAGCGGGCCGGGGACCGGGGAGCTGTTTTTT.

The rearrangement links TRBV11-3 to TRBJ1-1, with 10 nucleotides matching TRBD1. The V and J ends lost 3 bases and 8 bases, in that order; junction bases with no gene match: 3. The CDR3 contains 13 residues. Germline CDR1 reads SGHNT; CDR2 reads YENEEA. The CDR3 sequence: CASSLGTGAEAFF. CDR3 in DNA: TGTGCCAGCAGCTTGGGGACAGGGGCAGAAGCTTTCTTT.

The chain employs TRBV2 and TRBJ2-2, with a weak D call TRBD1 (6 bases). Germline CDR1 and CDR2: SNHLY and FYNNEI. The ends were cut back, 6 bases at V and 5 bases at J, with 16 bases in the middle. The CDR3 spans 15 residues. CDR3 nucleotide sequence: TGTGCCAGCAGCCAAGACAGGTCTCGAACCGGGGAGCTGTTTTTT. This translates into CASSQDRSRTGELFF.

This clone has more than one count but fewer than ten. The V and J genes are TRBV4-1 and TRBJ2-3, with D possibly matching TRBD2 (6 bases). The CDR3 runs to 18 residues. Germline V gene data show CDR1 as MGHRA and CDR2 as YSYEKL. V was clipped by 4 bases and J by 2 bases, with 22 bases between them. The CDR3 spells CASSRRDLIPTPTDTQYF. CDR3 DNA: TGCGCCAGCAGCCGCCGGGACTTGATCCCGACGCCCACAGATACGCAGTATTTT.

The chain joins TRBV7-2 to TRBJ1-4; 8 nucleotides align to TRBD1. Germline-derived CDR1 and CDR2 are SGHTA and FQGNSA. CDR3 length: 16 amino acids. V dropped 2 bases and J dropped 4; count of bases not matched to a gene: 6. As DNA, the CDR3 is TGTGCCAGCAGCTTACAGGGGGCGCCTTATAATGAAAAACTGTTTTTT. Translating gives CASSLQGAPYNEKLFF.

The chain carries TRBV30 and TRBJ2-6; 9 bases line up with TRBD1. Trimming took 5 bases from V and 0 from J; bases not matched to a gene: 2. The V gene's germline CDR1 is GTSNPN and CDR2 SVGIG (reference sequence). This CDR3 has 15 amino acids. The CDR3 sequence: CAWGQGISGANVLTF. The CDR3 bases are TGTGCCTGGGGACAGGGGATCTCTGGGGCCAACGTCCTGACTTTC.

The chain is built from TRBV6-6 and TRBJ2-7; TRBD2 agrees at 12 bases. The ends lost 6 bases at V and 5 bases at J; junction bases unmatched: 5. The germline V gene encodes CDR1 MNHNY and CDR2 SVGAGI (reference sequence). The CDR3 extends over 14 amino acids. Here the CDR3 reads CASRPLAGGDEQYF. CDR3 DNA sequence: TGTGCCAGCAGGCCTCTAGCGGGAGGGGACGAGCAGTACTTC.

The J gene is TRBJ2-7, the V gene TRBV4-2; 9 bases fit TRBD2. This CDR3 is 16 amino acids long. The J segment lost 2 bases and the V segment lost 0 bases, leaving 5 bases of the junction unmatched. Germline-derived CDR1 and CDR2 are LGHNA and YNFKEQ. CDR3 sequence: CASSQDQRGAPYEQYF. Written as DNA, the CDR3 is TGTGCCAGCAGCCAAGACCAGCGGGGGGCCCCCTACGAGCAGTACTTC.